What follows describes a single T cell receptor beta chain. Its antigen is not known. The CDR3 is 14 residues long. V was pared by 4 bases and J by 11 bases, with 20 bases between. The germline CDR1 and CDR2 sequences are MNHNS and SASEGT. Here immunoSEQ multiplex PCR was the method, and the copy in TCRdb shows in-frame clones only, minus some. This table has roughly 98,000 clones, approximately 84% appearing once. From the roughly 120-subject validation cohort, which was separate from the approximately 700-subject first cohort, the donors were drawn. The record originates from a study of cytomegalovirus exposure and HLA in healthy donors. Notes on the study in general: High sensitivity and specificity were reportedly achieved when the classifier diagnosed cytomegalovirus status. The authors listed some 160 TCR beta chains as cytomegalovirus-associated.

Sequencing used PBMCs. The clonotype was recovered from a man aged 18 to 29 in good health and CMV-seropositive. This sequence joins TRBV6-1 and TRBJ1-1, with D maybe TRBD1 (6 bases). The CDR3 sequence: CASSAGLGAVGAFF. The CDR3 nucleotides read TGTGCCAGCAGTGCCGGGTTGGGGGCAGTAGGGGCTTTCTTT.